A selection of T cell receptor beta chains follows, all from one sample in a study of blood T cell repertoires in COVID-19. Profiling relied on immunoSEQ multiplex PCR, and the TCRdb table lists in-frame clones only, not all of them. The profile shows over 130,000 clones, roughly 90% of them singletons. Sequencing input: peripheral blood. The receptors derive from a human donor with COVID-19, enrolled during active disease. The donor label of this sample is uncertain. Both conserved end residues are part of each CDR3. The D gene is left open where the match is weak. For some rows the clone size is stated as once, few or many, or as a class when expanded; others skip it.

TRBJ2-3,12,TRBV19,NA,NA,TGTGCCAGTAGTATCTCTAGGGATACGCAGTATTTT,CASSISRDTQYF
TRBJ2-3,16,TRBV7-9,NA,NA,TGTGCCAGCAGCTTAAAGTTCGGGGGAAGCACAGATACGCAGTATTTT,CASSLKFGGSTDTQYF
TRBJ2-3,15,TRBV7-3,NA,NA,TGTGCCAGCAGCTTAGGAGCCGGTCCCACAGATACGCAGTATTTT,CASSLGAGPTDTQYF
TRBJ2-3,15,TRBV9,NA,TRBD1,TGTGCCAGCAGCGTAGTGACAGGGGGAACAGATACGCAGTATTTT,CASSVVTGGTDTQYF
TRBJ1-6,15,TRBV4-2,NA,TRBD1,TGTGCCAGCAGCCAAGACCGACAGGGTAATTCACCCCTCCACTTT,CASSQDRQGNSPLHF
TRBJ2-1,16,TRBV6-1,NA,NA,TGTGCCAGCAGTGTCCACAGACCCAGCTCCTACAATGAGCAGTTCTTC,CASSVHRPSSYNEQFF
TRBJ1-1,17,TRBV10-3,NA,NA,TGTGCCATCAGTGAGTATATGGGAGGCTCGATGAACACTGAAGCTTTCTTT,CAISEYMGGSMNTEAFF
TRBJ1-2,14,TRBV3-1/TRBV3-2,NA,TRBD1,TGTGCCAGCAGCCAAAACTTACAGGGGGATGGCTACACCTTC,CASSQNLQGDGYTF
TRBJ2-1,15,TRBV7-3,NA,TRBD1,TGTGCCAGCAGCTTGGGACAGGGACAATACAATGAGCAGTTCTTC,CASSLGQGQYNEQFF
TRBJ2-1,13,TRBV7-9,NA,NA,TGTGCCAGCAGCTGGGGGAGTCAGGGAGGGCAGTTCTTC,CASSWGSQGGQFF
TRBJ1-3,16,TRBV4-2,NA,NA,TGTGCCAGCAGCCAGAGGATCGGGATCTCTGGAAACACCATATATTTT,CASSQRIGISGNTIYF
TRBJ1-1,15,TRBV27,NA,NA,TGTGCCAGCAGTTACCACCCCGGGTCCCGGGCTGAAGCTTTCTTT,CASSYHPGSRAEAFF
TRBJ1-4,15,TRBV7-9,NA,NA,TGTGCCAGCAGCTCCTACCAGGGGCCTAATGAAAAACTGTTTTTT,CASSSYQGPNEKLFF
TRBJ1-6,15,TRBV5-1,NA,TRBD1,TGCGCCAGCAGCTTGACGGGACAGGGGGATTCACCCCTCCACTTT,CASSLTGQGDSPLHF
TRBJ2-7,14,TRBV19,NA,NA,TGTGCCAGTAGTACGGGGGTCTATGAGGGCGAGCAGTACTTC,CASSTGVYEGEQYF
TRBJ2-1,16,TRBV13,NA,TRBD2,TGTGCCAGCAGCTTAGTCTGGACTAGCTCCTACAATGAGCAGTTCTTC,CASSLVWTSSYNEQFF
TRBJ2-7,15,TRBV11-3,NA,TRBD1,TGTGCCAGCAGCTTGGACAGGGGGGTCTCCTACGAGCAGTACTTC,CASSLDRGVSYEQYF
TRBJ1-5,15,TRBV19,NA,TRBD1,TGTGCCAGTAGTACCTGGACAGGGATGGATCAGCCCCAGCATTTT,CASSTWTGMDQPQHF
TRBJ1-2,16,TRBV6-5,once,NA,TGTGCCAGCAGTTACTCGGAGGAGGGAGGGGTCTATGGCTACACCTTC,CASSYSEEGGVYGYTF
TRBJ1-1,17,TRBV4-2,NA,TRBD1,TGTGCCAGCAGCCCCACTGACAGGGGGCTTCTGGACACTGAAGCTTTCTTT,CASSPTDRGLLDTEAFF
TRBJ2-5,14,TRBV2,NA,NA,TGTGCCAGCAGTGAGTCCGAGGCCCAAGAGACCCAGTACTTC,CASSESEAQETQYF
TRBJ1-4,14,TRBV5-4,NA,TRBD1,TGTGCCAGCAGCTCGGGACAGGATGGTGAAAAACTGTTTTTT,CASSSGQDGEKLFF
TRBJ2-7,14,TRBV27,NA,TRBD1,TGTGCCAGCAGTTCCCGGGACAGCTCCTACGAGCAGTACTTC,CASSSRDSSYEQYF
TRBJ2-7,14,TRBV5-1,once,NA,TGCGCCAGCAGCTTGGAACAGAAGTACTACGAGCAGTACTTC,CASSLEQKYYEQYF
TRBJ2-2,12,TRBV5-1,NA,NA,TGCGCCAGCAGGGCTAACACCGGGGAGCTGTTTTTT,CASRANTGELFF
TRBJ2-6,14,TRBV5-1,NA,NA,TGCGCCAGCAGCTTGTCTCACAGGGCCAACGTCCTGACTTTC,CASSLSHRANVLTF
TRBJ1-2,13,TRBV19,NA,TRBD1,TGTGCCAGTAGTATGGGGGACAGCTATGGCTACACCTTC,CASSMGDSYGYTF
TRBJ2-5,14,TRBV10-2,NA,NA,TGCGCCAGCAGTAAAGGGGCGTATCAAGAGACCCAGTACTTC,CASSKGAYQETQYF
TRBJ1-1,16,TRBV7-2,NA,TRBD1,TGTGCCAGCAGCTCAAACAGGGGGGGTATGAACACTGAAGCTTTCTTT,CASSSNRGGMNTEAFF
TRBJ2-7,14,TRBV5-1,NA,TRBD1,TGCGCCAGCAGCTTGGGGGACAGTTACCACGAGCAGTACTTC,CASSLGDSYHEQYF
TRBJ1-3,14,TRBV5-1,NA,TRBD1,TGCGCCAGCAGCCCGGGACAGGAAACAAACACCATATATTTT,CASSPGQETNTIYF
TRBJ2-5,15,TRBV25-1,NA,TRBD1,TGTGCCAGCAGTGAAACCAGGGGGCCCGGGGAGACCCAGTACTTC,CASSETRGPGETQYF
TRBJ2-7,14,TRBV19,NA,TRBD1,TGTGCCAGTAGTATTTCGAAGGGGGCAGGAGAGCAGTACTTC,CASSISKGAGEQYF
TRBJ1-2,15,TRBV5-4,once,TRBD1,TGTGCCAGCGGGGGGACAGGGACAAACTTTGGAGGCTACACCTTC,CASGGTGTNFGGYTF
TRBJ2-1,16,TRBV7-9,NA,NA,TGTGCCAGCAGCTCGATACTTTCCGGGGGTCTCGATGAGCAGTTCTTC,CASSSILSGGLDEQFF
TRBJ1-4,13,TRBV6-5,NA,NA,TGTGCCAGCAAAGACAGGAGCAGCGAAAAACTGTTTTTT,CASKDRSSEKLFF
TRBJ2-7,15,TRBV6-5,NA,TRBD1,TGTGCCAGCAGTCGCACCGGGACAGGGGGATACGAGCAGTACTTC,CASSRTGTGGYEQYF
TRBJ2-7,15,TRBV6-6,NA,TRBD2,TGTGCCAGCAGGCGCCTAGCGGGGGGCTCCTACGAGCAGTACTTC,CASRRLAGGSYEQYF